This entry concerns a single TCR beta chain. The count of this clone is one. This clone's antigen is unknown. Per-nucleotide qualities are absent, and no much larger clonotype sits a single base away. The library was generated by the immunoSEQ multiplex PCR assay. In the authors' own workflow: A statistical classification framework was built to diagnose cytomegalovirus status from the catalog of TCR beta chain sequences. TCRdb carries this immuneACCESS record with in-frame sequences only. Its versions omit some clonotypes, under half of them owing to an unresolved V gene in the studies checked, with the rest unexplained. D and trimming were read from the DNA, whereas the V and J calls and clone size are those reported in that table. The sample data list 150,000 or so clones, and roughly 86% of these were observed just once. The ten largest account for roughly 2.1% of the sample. These data are taken from a study of cytomegalovirus exposure and HLA in healthy donors (dated by TCRdb to about 2017). Regarding the research as a whole: According to a later analysis, the 100 to 150 validation repertoires were produced on the same platform as the roughly 700 repertoires of the first cohort. The study was designed to test whether signatures of past pathogen exposure could be identified by cataloging public T cell receptors. Besides the first cohort of roughly 660 subjects, a separate validation cohort made up of around 120 different subjects was used. High-throughput TCR immunosequencing, statistical association of individual TCRs with disease status, and machine learning were combined to predict cytomegalovirus infection status.

CDR1 and CDR2, looked up from the germline V gene, are SGHDT and YYEEEE. A distance of 12 bases separates the germline ends of V and J, which lose 2 bases and 6 bases respectively. The CDR3, cysteine through phenylalanine, is 14 amino acids long. Only CDR3 DNA is held: 42 bases, read in frame from base 1. What the study reported, not specific to this receptor: A later analysis lacked HLA typing for the validation cohort, so it scored co-occurrence in that cohort across all 120 or so repertoires. In a later analysis, TCRs clustered in the first cohort were found to also tend to co-occur in the roughly 130 validation repertoires, with approximately 93% of cluster scores above 0. While some public TCRs were present in many individuals, most TCR sequences turned up only very rarely across donors. The study listed 164 TCR beta chains as associated with cytomegalovirus. The authors suggested that the approach could potentially be extended to other disease states and immunological phenotypes. In vitro tests confirmed that a few of the cytomegalovirus-associated TCR beta chains recognize cytomegalovirus antigens. The classifier was reported to diagnose cytomegalovirus status with high specificity and sensitivity in both the original cohort and the validation cohort.

The donors belonged to the validation cohort of over a hundred subjects, which was separate from the roughly 670-subject first cohort. This receptor was taken from a human donor in good health. The chain links TRBV5-6 with TRBJ2-1; matching of 5 bases hints at TRBD2 as the D gene. The sequenced sample consisted of PBMCs. Here the CDR3 is given as CASSFTPEGNEQFF. In nucleotide form, the sequence is TGTGCCAGCAGCTTTACCCCTGAGGGCAATGAGCAGTTCTTC.